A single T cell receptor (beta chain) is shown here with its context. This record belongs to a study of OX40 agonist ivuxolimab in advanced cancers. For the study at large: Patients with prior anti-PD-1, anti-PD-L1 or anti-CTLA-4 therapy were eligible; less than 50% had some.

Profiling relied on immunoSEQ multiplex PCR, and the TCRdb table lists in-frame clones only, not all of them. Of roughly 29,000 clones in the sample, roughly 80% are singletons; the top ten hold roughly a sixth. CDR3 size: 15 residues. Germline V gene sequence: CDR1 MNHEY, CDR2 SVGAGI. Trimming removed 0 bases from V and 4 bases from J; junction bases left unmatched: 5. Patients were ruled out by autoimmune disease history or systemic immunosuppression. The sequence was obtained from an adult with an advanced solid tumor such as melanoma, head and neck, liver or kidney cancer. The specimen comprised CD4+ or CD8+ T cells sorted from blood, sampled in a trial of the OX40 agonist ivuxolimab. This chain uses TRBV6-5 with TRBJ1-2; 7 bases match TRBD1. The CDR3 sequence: CASSYSSTGAYGYTF. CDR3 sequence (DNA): TGTGCCAGCAGTTACTCGAGTACAGGGGCCTATGGCTACACCTTC.